This T cell receptor beta chain was identified during a study of T cell responses to AZD1222 COVID-19 vaccine. Study summary: Analyses pooled second doses at about 4 or about 12 weeks. General observations from the study: Targets within unmutated variant regions were reportedly found for nearly half of spike-specific TCRs. Across the whole spike, CD4 TCRs peaked at regions 160-218 and 743-854. The number of AZD1222 recipients seropositive at baseline was only five or six.

With 2 bases removed from V and 1 base from J, the gap between germline ends came to 11 bases. In germline, CDR1 is GTSNPN, CDR2 SVGIG (reference sequence). The CDR3 is made up of 14 amino acids. This clone occurred a few times. Antigen unknown. Using immunoSEQ multiplex PCR, the repertoire was profiled, and TCRdb retains in-frame clones only, with some absent. In the table there are some 150,000 clones, more than 90% of which are singletons. The sequencing used peripheral blood, collected on day 0 of AZD1222 vaccination. The V gene is TRBV30, the J gene TRBJ1-1; D unclear. The sequence was obtained from an adult in good health. Here the CDR3 reads CAWSWGGPNTEAFF. For the CDR3, the DNA is TGTGCCTGGAGTTGGGGAGGCCCGAACACTGAAGCTTTCTTT.